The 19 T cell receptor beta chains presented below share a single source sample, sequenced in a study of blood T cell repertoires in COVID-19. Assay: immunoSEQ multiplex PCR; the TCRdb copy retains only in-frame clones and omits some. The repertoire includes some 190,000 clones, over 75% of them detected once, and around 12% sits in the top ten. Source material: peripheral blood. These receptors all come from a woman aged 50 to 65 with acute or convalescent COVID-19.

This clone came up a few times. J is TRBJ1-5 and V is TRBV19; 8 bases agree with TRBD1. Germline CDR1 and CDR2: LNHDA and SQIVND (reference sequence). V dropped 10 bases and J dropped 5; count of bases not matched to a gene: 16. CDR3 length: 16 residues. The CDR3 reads CATTGQGGIRDQPQHF. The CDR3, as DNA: TGTGCCACCACTGGACAGGGAGGCATACGGGATCAGCCCCAGCATTTT.

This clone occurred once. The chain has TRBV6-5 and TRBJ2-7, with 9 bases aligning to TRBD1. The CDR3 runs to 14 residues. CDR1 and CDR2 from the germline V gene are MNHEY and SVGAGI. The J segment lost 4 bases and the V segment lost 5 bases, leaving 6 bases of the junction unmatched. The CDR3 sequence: CASSMGDRAYEQYF. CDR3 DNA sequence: TGTGCCAGCAGTATGGGGGACAGGGCTTACGAGCAGTACTTC.

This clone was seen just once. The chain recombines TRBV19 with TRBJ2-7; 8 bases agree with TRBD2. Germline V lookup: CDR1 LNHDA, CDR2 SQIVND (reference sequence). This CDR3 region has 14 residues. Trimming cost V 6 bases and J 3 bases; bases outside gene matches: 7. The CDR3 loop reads CASSSAGGDYEQYF. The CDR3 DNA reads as TGTGCCAGTAGCTCGGCGGGAGGAGACTACGAGCAGTACTTC.

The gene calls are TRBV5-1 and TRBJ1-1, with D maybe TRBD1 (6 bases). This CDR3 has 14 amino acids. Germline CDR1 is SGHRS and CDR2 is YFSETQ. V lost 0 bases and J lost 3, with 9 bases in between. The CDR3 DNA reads TGCGCCAGCAGCTTGGAAGGGGGGGACACTGAAGCTTTCTTT. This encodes CASSLEGGDTEAFF.

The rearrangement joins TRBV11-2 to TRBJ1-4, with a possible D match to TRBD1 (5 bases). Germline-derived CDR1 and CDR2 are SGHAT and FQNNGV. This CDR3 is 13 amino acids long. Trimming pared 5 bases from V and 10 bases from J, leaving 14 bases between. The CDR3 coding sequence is TGTGCCAGCAGCCCAGCGGGGAGGGGAAAACTGTTTTTT. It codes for CASSPAGRGKLFF.

The CDR3 region is CATRRDRTGNTIYF. As DNA, the CDR3 is TGTGCCACCAGAAGGGACAGAACCGGAAACACCATATATTTT. The V and J genes are TRBV6-5 and TRBJ1-3, with 7 positions matching TRBD1. Germline CDR1 reads MNHEY; CDR2 reads SVGAGI. Germline trimming cut 10 bases from V and 4 bases from J; bases unmatched to any gene: 10. The CDR3 covers 14 residues.

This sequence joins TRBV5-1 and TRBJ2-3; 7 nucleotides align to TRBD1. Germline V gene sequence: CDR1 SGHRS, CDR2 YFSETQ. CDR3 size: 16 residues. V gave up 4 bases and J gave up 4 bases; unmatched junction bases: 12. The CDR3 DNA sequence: TGCGCCAGCAGCCTGAGGACGGGACAGTTACCAGATACGCAGTATTTT. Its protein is CASSLRTGQLPDTQYF.

In DNA form, the CDR3 reads TGTGCCAGCAGTTACCTAGGCCCTAGCTCCGAGCAGTACTTC. Encoded protein: CASSYLGPSSEQYF. The chain uses TRBV6-6 and TRBJ2-7; D is possibly TRBD2 (5 bases). Trimming left V 2 bases short and J 6 bases short, with 14 bases between. Germline assignment: CDR1 MNHNY and CDR2 SVGAGI (reference sequence). CDR3 length equals 14 residues.

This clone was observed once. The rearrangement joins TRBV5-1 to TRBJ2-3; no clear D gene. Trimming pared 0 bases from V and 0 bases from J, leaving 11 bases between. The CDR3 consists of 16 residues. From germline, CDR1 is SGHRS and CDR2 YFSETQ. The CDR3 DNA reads TGCGCCAGCAGCTTGGCTCAACGAACTAGCACAGATACGCAGTATTTT. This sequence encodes CASSLAQRTSTDTQYF.

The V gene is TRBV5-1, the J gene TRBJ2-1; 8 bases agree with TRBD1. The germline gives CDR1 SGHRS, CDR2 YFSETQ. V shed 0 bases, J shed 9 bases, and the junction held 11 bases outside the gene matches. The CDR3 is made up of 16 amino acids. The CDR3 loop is CASSLGTGTGGSEQFF. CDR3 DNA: TGCGCCAGCAGCTTGGGGACCGGGACAGGAGGCTCTGAGCAGTTCTTC. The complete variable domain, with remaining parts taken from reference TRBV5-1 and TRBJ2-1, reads KAGVTQTPRYLIKTRGQQVTLSCSPISGHRSVSWYQQTPGQGLQFLFEYFSETQRNKGNFPGRFSGRQFSNSRSEMNVSTLELGDSALYLCASSLGTGTGGSEQFFGPGTRLTVL.

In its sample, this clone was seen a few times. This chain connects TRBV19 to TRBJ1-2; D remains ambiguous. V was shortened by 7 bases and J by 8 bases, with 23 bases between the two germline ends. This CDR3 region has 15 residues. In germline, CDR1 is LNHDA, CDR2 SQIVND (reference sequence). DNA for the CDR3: TGTGCCAGTACGTTCGTATCTGAGGAGGATTCAGGCTACACCTTC. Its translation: CASTFVSEEDSGYTF. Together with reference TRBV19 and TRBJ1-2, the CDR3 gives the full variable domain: DGGITQSPKYLFRKEGQNVTLSCEQNLNHDAMYWYRQDPGQGLRLIYYSQIVNDFQKGDIAEGYSVSREKKESFPLTVTSAQKNPTAFYLCASTFVSEEDSGYTFGSGTRLTVV.

CDR3 region: CASGQNLNTEAFF. The CDR3 DNA sequence: TGTGCCAGCGGACAGAACTTGAACACTGAAGCTTTCTTT. The chain recombines TRBV28 with TRBJ1-1; D is possibly TRBD1 (6 bases). CDR1 and CDR2 (germline): MDHEN, SYDVKM. The CDR3 is made up of 13 amino acids. The germline V and J ends were trimmed by 8 bases and 0 bases, with 10 bases remaining between them. Full variable domain (outside the CDR3, taken from reference TRBV28 and TRBJ1-1): DVKVTQSSRYLVKRTGEKVFLECVQDMDHENMFWYRQDPGLGLRLIYFSYDVKMKEKGDIPEGYSVSREKKERFSLILESASTNQTSMYLCASGQNLNTEAFFGQGTRLTVV.

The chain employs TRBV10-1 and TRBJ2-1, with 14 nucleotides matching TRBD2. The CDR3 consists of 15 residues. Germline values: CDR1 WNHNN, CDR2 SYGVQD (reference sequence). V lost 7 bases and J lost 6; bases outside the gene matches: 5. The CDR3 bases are TGCGCCAGCACCGCCGGGACTAGCGGGAGCAATGAGCAGTTCTTC. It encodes CASTAGTSGSNEQFF.

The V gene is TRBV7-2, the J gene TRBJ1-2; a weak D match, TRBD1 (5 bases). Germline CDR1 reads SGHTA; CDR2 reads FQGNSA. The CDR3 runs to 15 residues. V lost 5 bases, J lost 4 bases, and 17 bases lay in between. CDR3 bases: TGTGCCAGCAGCCTTAATACGGGGGGTGGCTATGGCTACACCTTC. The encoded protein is CASSLNTGGGYGYTF. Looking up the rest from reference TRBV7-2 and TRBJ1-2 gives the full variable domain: GAGVSQSPSNKVTEKGKDVELRCDPISGHTALYWYRQSLGQGLEFLIYFQGNSAPDKSGLPSDRFSAERTGGSVSTLTIQRTQQEDSAVYLCASSLNTGGGYGYTFGSGTRLTVV.

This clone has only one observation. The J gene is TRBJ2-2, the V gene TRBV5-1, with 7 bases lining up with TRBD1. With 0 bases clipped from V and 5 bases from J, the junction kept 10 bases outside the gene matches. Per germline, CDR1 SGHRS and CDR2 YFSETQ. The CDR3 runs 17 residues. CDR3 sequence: CASSLGGWTGQTGELFF. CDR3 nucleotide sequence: TGCGCCAGCAGCTTGGGGGGATGGACAGGACAAACCGGGGAGCTGTTTTTT.

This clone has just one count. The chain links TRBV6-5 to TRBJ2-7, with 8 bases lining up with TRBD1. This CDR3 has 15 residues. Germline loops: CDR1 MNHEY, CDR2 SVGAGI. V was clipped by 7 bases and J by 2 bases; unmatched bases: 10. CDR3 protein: CASNTRQGNPYEQYF. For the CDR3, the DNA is TGTGCCAGCAACACCCGACAGGGGAACCCCTACGAGCAGTACTTC.

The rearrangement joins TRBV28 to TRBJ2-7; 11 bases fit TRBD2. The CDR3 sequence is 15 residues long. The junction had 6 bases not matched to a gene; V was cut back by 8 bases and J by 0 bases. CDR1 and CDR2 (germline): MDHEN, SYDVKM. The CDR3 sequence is CASSGLAGSSYEQYF. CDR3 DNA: TGTGCCAGCTCCGGACTAGCGGGTAGCTCCTACGAGCAGTACTTC.

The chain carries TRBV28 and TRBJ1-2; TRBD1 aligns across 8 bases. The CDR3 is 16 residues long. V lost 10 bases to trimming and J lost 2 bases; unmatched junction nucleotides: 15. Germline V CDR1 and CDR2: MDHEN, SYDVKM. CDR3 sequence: CAIKFSAGGINYGYTF. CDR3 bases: TGTGCCATCAAATTTTCGGCAGGGGGCATAAACTATGGCTACACCTTC.

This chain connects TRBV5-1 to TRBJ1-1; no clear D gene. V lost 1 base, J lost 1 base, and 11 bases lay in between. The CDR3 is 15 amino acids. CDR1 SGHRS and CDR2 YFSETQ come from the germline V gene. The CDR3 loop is CASSLLTRGNTEAFF. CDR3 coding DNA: TGCGCCAGCAGCTTGCTTACCCGAGGGAACACTGAAGCTTTCTTT.